Shown below are 27 T cell receptor beta chains from a single sample sequenced in a study of metastatic and nonmetastatic thyroid tumors. TCRdb used MiXCR to call clones anew from the PCR reads. In the table there are some 22,000 clones, around 21% of which are singletons. Patients underwent thyroid surgery, and none had received any treatment before it. The sample consisted of blood. These receptor sequences come from a male donor with papillary thyroid cancer or a benign thyroid nodule (not recorded which). Some clones in this sample may be carry-over from other donors' samples.

This clone was observed at least ten times. The chain is built from TRBV11-3 and TRBJ2-5, with a tentative D call TRBD1 (6 bases). Trimming took off 5 bases at V and 5 bases at J, with 15 bases between the two ends. This CDR3 has 14 residues. The germline V gene has CDR1 SGHNT and CDR2 YENEEA. As DNA, the CDR3 is TGTGCCAGCAGCGAAGGGGGATTACGGGAGACCCAGTACTTC. Translated: CASSEGGLRETQYF.

This clone occurred many times. V and J are TRBV7-2 and TRBJ2-1, with D perhaps matching TRBD1 (5 bases). Germline V CDR1 and CDR2: SGHTA, FQGNSA. V was shortened by 5 bases and J by 7 bases, with 9 bases between the two germline ends. The CDR3 runs to 12 residues. The CDR3 protein is CASSPRANEQFF. CDR3 bases: TGTGCCAGCAGCCCCAGGGCAAATGAGCAGTTCTTC. The full variable domain, in which reference TRBV7-2 and TRBJ2-1 provide the parts outside the CDR3, is GAGVSQSPSNKVTEKGKDVELRCDPISGHTALYWYRQSLGQGLEFLIYFQGNSAPDKSGLPSDRFSAERTGGSVSTLTIQRTQQEDSAVYLCASSPRANEQFFGPGTRLTVL.

By share, this clone ranks as medium-sized. The chain has TRBV6-1 and TRBJ1-5; D is unresolved. V was cut by 3 bases and J by 7 bases, with 10 bases left in between. From germline, CDR1 is MNHNS and CDR2 SASEGT. This CDR3 has 13 residues. In DNA form, the CDR3 reads TGTGCCAGCAGTGATGAGGTTAGACAGCCCCAGCATTTT. This encodes CASSDEVRQPQHF.

By share, this clone counts as medium-sized. The rearrangement uses TRBV30 and TRBJ2-7; maybe TRBD1 (5 bases). This CDR3 has 12 amino acids. Germline values: CDR1 GTSNPN, CDR2 SVGIG (reference sequence). V lost 1 base and J lost 5, with 9 bases in between. Written as DNA, the CDR3 is TGTGCCTGGAGTGGGGGCAAGGACGAGCAGTACTTC. Amino acid sequence: CAWSGGKDEQYF.

Concerning this clone itself: The CDR3 does not end in the conserved phenylalanine or tryptophan, so this is likely a read error. The chain combines TRBV7-6 with TRBJ2-7; the D is unclear. This CDR3 contains 15 residues. The ends were cut back, 1 base at V and 2 bases at J, with 12 bases in the middle. Germline CDR1 and CDR2: SGHVS and FNYEAQ. CDR3 bases: TGTGCCAGCAGCTTAGGGACGTATGCCACCTACGAGCAGTACCTC. Protein: CASSLGTYATYEQYL.

Ten or more counts support this clone. V is TRBV29-1 and J is TRBJ2-3; 12 bases fit TRBD2. The length of the CDR3 is 15 residues. The germline V gene has CDR1 SQVTM and CDR2 ANQGSEA. J gave up 2 bases and V 4 bases, and 4 bases lay outside the gene matches. Here the CDR3 reads CSVGGLAGLTDTQYF. Written as DNA, the CDR3 is TGCAGCGTTGGCGGACTAGCGGGACTCACAGATACGCAGTATTTT.

This clone was seen only a few times. The junction and the germline gene differ at one end; a read error may be behind it. The rearrangement links TRBV10-3 to TRBJ2-3; 7 bases are a match to TRBD2. CDR3 length: 15 amino acids. Looked up from germline, CDR1 is ENHRY and CDR2 is SYGVKD. The CDR3 is CAISPTSCRTDTQYF. DNA of the CDR3: TGTGCCATCAGCCCGACTAGCTGTCGCACAGATACTCAGTATTTT.

By proportion, this clone is medium-sized. The chain carries TRBV3-1 and TRBJ2-1; D is unclear. This CDR3 has 17 amino acids. Germline values: CDR1 LGHDT, CDR2 YNNKEL (reference sequence). The V end was cut by 4 bases, the J end by 6 bases, with 22 bases between. The DNA of the CDR3 is TGTGCCAGCAGCCTAAGGACGCCAAGGGCCCCCCGCAATGAGCAGTTCTTC. Its translation is CASSLRTPRAPRNEQFF.

The chain joins TRBV18 to TRBJ1-1; 7 nucleotides match TRBD1. Trimming at V came to 9 bases and at J to 5 bases, leaving 6 bases not matched to a gene. CDR1 is KGHSH, CDR2 LQKENI, per germline. The CDR3 consists of 12 residues. CDR3 loop: CASARGETEAFF. CDR3 DNA sequence: TGTGCCAGTGCCAGGGGGGAAACTGAAGCTTTCTTT.

This clone showed up many times. The rearrangement uses TRBV20-1 and TRBJ2-5; TRBD2 might be the D (5 bases). Trimming pared 3 bases from V and 5 bases from J, leaving 22 bases between. Germline loops: CDR1 DFQATT, CDR2 SNEGSKA (reference sequence). There are 16 residues in the CDR3. The CDR3, as DNA: TGCAGTGCTAGCCTCACGAGTGAGGGAATCGGGGAGACCCAGTACTTC. Protein sequence: CSASLTSEGIGETQYF.

Ten or more counts support this clone. This chain uses TRBV5-1 with TRBJ2-3; no firm D call. The germline V gene encodes CDR1 SGHRS and CDR2 YFSETQ. The CDR3 is 13 residues long. V lost 0 bases and J lost 2, with 4 bases in between. The CDR3 DNA reads as TGCGCCAGCAGCTTGGATTCCACAGATACGCAGTATTTT. Its translation: CASSLDSTDTQYF.

Ten or more counts support this clone. This rearrangement joins TRBV7-9 to TRBJ1-3; D is ambiguous. V was clipped by 5 bases and J by 0 bases, with 5 bases between them. The germline V gene encodes CDR1 SEHNR and CDR2 FQNEAQ (reference sequence). The CDR3 is 13 amino acids. The CDR3 sequence is CASSPGSGNTIYF. The CDR3, as DNA: TGTGCCAGCAGCCCAGGCTCTGGAAACACCATATATTTT. Full variable domain (missing parts from reference TRBV7-9 and TRBJ1-3): DTGVSQNPRHKITKRGQNVTFRCDPISEHNRLYWYRQTLGQGPEFLTYFQNEAQLEKSRLLSDRFSAERPKGSFSTLEIQRTEQGDSAMYLCASSPGSGNTIYFGEGSWLTVV.

There are a few counts of this clone. The rearrangement joins TRBV6-1 to TRBJ1-2; D may be TRBD1 (6 bases). The CDR3 spans 14 residues. Trimming left V 6 bases short and J 5 bases short, with 16 bases between. Germline CDR1 MNHNS, CDR2 SASEGT. The CDR3, as DNA: TGTGCCAGCAGCCCACAGGGATCTGTATATGGCTACACCTTC. This codes for CASSPQGSVYGYTF.

V gene TRBV19 combines with J gene TRBJ2-7; D is perhaps TRBD1 or TRBD2 (5 bases each). V lost 6 bases and J 6 bases, leaving 15 bases between the germline ends. The CDR3 sequence is 13 residues long. The V gene's germline CDR1 is LNHDA and CDR2 SQIVND (reference sequence). As DNA, the CDR3 is TGTGCCAGTAGCCCGGGACGCCACGGCGAGCAGTACTTC. Encoded protein: CASSPGRHGEQYF.

This clone has a count of ten or more. The chain joins TRBV27 to TRBJ2-1; tentative D call: TRBD2 (5 bases). Trimming removed 2 bases at V and 9 bases at J, with 5 bases between. Per germline, CDR1 MNHEY and CDR2 SMNVEV (reference sequence). The CDR3 spans 11 residues. As DNA, the CDR3 is TGTGCCAGCAGTTTAGAGGGTGAGCAGTTCTTC. Protein product: CASSLEGEQFF.

The chain links TRBV20-1 to TRBJ1-2, with 8 bases lining up with TRBD1. The CDR3 runs 14 residues. The V segment lost 3 bases and the J segment 6 bases; nucleotides outside the gene matches: 9. The germline gives CDR1 DFQATT, CDR2 SNEGSKA (reference sequence). CDR3 sequence: CSARRQGHSDGYTF. The CDR3 DNA reads as TGCAGTGCTAGGCGACAGGGGCATTCGGATGGCTACACCTTC.

There are many counts of this clone. The chain recombines TRBV11-2 with TRBJ2-1; D is possibly TRBD2 (6 bases). Trimming removed 1 base at V and 4 bases at J, with 11 bases between. CDR1 is SGHAT and CDR2 is FQNNGV in the germline V gene. CDR3 length: 15 amino acids. CDR3 residues: CASSLGVGRYNEQFF. CDR3 DNA: TGTGCCAGCAGCTTAGGGGTGGGGAGGTACAATGAGCAGTTCTTC.

This clone was counted many times. This chain connects TRBV7-3 to TRBJ2-7; D uncertain. CDR3 size: 15 residues. The V and J ends lost 8 bases and 7 bases respectively, with 24 bases between them. CDR1 is SGHTA, CDR2 FQGTGA, per germline. The CDR3 region is CASGSVAEDLGEQYF. The CDR3 DNA sequence: TGTGCCAGCGGTTCCGTCGCCGAGGATTTAGGGGAGCAGTACTTC.

This clone was detected only a few times. The chain joins TRBV3-1 to TRBJ2-7; D might be TRBD1 (5 bases). Trimming pared 1 base from V and 10 bases from J, leaving 14 bases between. From germline, CDR1 is LGHDT and CDR2 YNNKEL (reference sequence). CDR3 length: 13 amino acids. CDR3 sequence reads: CASSQGLAGQQYF. CDR3 nucleotide sequence: TGTGCCAGCAGCCAAGGGTTGGCAGGGCAACAGTACTTC.

This clone has ten or more counts. V gene TRBV5-1 combines with J gene TRBJ2-5; D unresolved. Germline CDR1 and CDR2: SGHRS and YFSETQ. The CDR3 has 13 residues. V lost 4 bases to trimming and J lost 1 base, with 8 bases between them. The CDR3 nucleotides are TGCGCCAGCAGCCCCTCCCTCCAAGAGACCCAGTACTTC. This encodes CASSPSLQETQYF.

Points on this clone: One junction end does not reproduce the germline sequence, and a read error may be involved. V gene TRBV3-1 combines with J gene TRBJ1-6; D remains unclear. CDR1 is LGHDT, CDR2 YNNKEL, per germline (reference sequence). The CDR3 sequence is 12 residues long. CDR3 in amino acids: CASSQGVSLLHF. The DNA for the CDR3 is TGTGCCAGCAGCCAAGGGGTTTCACTCCTCCACTTT.

By proportion, this clone is medium-sized. This sequence joins TRBV5-1 and TRBJ2-7; TRBD2 matches 8 bases. The trim removed 4 bases at V and 5 bases at J, leaving 11 bases unmatched. The germline V gene has CDR1 SGHRS and CDR2 YFSETQ. The CDR3 contains 15 residues. In DNA, the CDR3 is TGCGCCAGCAGCCCTTTCCCGGGACTAGAGGACGAGCAGTACTTC. This sequence encodes CASSPFPGLEDEQYF.

This clone showed up many times. This chain connects TRBV10-1 to TRBJ2-7; D might be TRBD1 or TRBD2, each matching 5 bases. Per germline, CDR1 WNHNN and CDR2 SYGVQD (reference sequence). With 3 bases removed from V and 2 bases from J, the gap between germline ends came to 14 bases. This CDR3 has 15 amino acids. The CDR3 is CASSDHRGSPYEQYF. CDR3 in DNA: TGCGCCAGCAGTGACCACCGGGGCAGCCCCTACGAGCAGTACTTC.

This clone was counted at least ten times. The chain has TRBV6-2 or TRBV6-3 and TRBJ2-4; either TRBD1 or TRBD2 may supply D (5 bases each). CDR1 and CDR2 from the germline V gene are MNHEY and SVGEGT. The CDR3 consists of 13 residues. Trimming shortened V by 2 bases and J by 9 bases, and 11 bases separated the two germline ends. The CDR3 is CASSYGGLSIQYF. CDR3 nucleotides: TGTGCCAGCAGTTACGGGGGATTGAGCATTCAGTACTTC.

The chain combines TRBV20-1 with TRBJ2-5, with D possibly being TRBD1 (5 bases). The CDR3 contains 10 residues. V dropped 7 bases and J dropped 5 bases, with 8 bases sitting between them. In germline, CDR1 is DFQATT, CDR2 SNEGSKA (reference sequence). CDR3 region: CSDGAETQYF. The DNA of the CDR3 is TGCAGTGATGGGGCCGAGACCCAGTACTTC.

The chain employs TRBV20-1 and TRBJ1-1; D not resolved. Germline lookup yields CDR1 DFQATT and CDR2 SNEGSKA (reference sequence). The CDR3 runs 12 residues. The CDR3 here is CSTRSATNEAFF. DNA of the CDR3: TGCAGCACAAGGTCGGCAACAAATGAAGCTTTCTTT.

This clone was seen ten or more times. The rearrangement joins TRBV29-1 to TRBJ1-1, with D unresolved. The V gene lost 4 bases and the J gene lost 3 bases, with 9 bases spanning the gap. The length of the CDR3 is 12 residues. Per germline, CDR1 SQVTM and CDR2 ANQGSEA. The CDR3 nucleotides read TGCAGCGTTGGGAGTAGAGACACTGAAGCTTTCTTT. It yields the protein CSVGSRDTEAFF. Full variable domain (remainder filled in from reference TRBV29-1 and TRBJ1-1): SAVISQKPSRDICQRGTSLTIQCQVDSQVTMMFWYRQQPGQSLTLIATANQGSEATYESGFVIDKFPISRPNLTFSTLTVSNMSPEDSSIYLCSVGSRDTEAFFGQGTRLTVV.